Listed below are T cell receptor beta chains from one sample, sequenced in a study of blood T cell repertoires in COVID-19. Method: immunoSEQ multiplex PCR; TCRdb's copy keeps in-frame clones and lacks some. The sample has approximately 140,000 clones; around 90% are singletons. The source material was PBMCs or T cells enriched from blood (not recorded which). The source of these receptors is a woman in her thirties or forties who had been exposed to COVID-19. CDR3s include the opening cysteine and the closing phenylalanine or tryptophan. Each record gives: J gene, V gene, CDR3 protein.

J gene: TRBJ2-7; V gene: TRBV27; CDR3 protein: CASSSRLAGAISSYEQYF
J gene: TRBJ1-1; V gene: TRBV28; CDR3 protein: CASSLGQLTEAFF
J gene: TRBJ2-7; V gene: TRBV9; CDR3 protein: CASSVVPSQYEQYF
J gene: TRBJ2-2; V gene: TRBV10-2; CDR3 protein: CASSVRRLAENTGELFF
J gene: TRBJ1-5; V gene: TRBV4-1; CDR3 protein: CASSTGQGGQPQHF
J gene: TRBJ1-4; V gene: TRBV19; CDR3 protein: CASSRRQGDPNEKLFF
J gene: TRBJ1-1; V gene: TRBV13; CDR3 protein: CASSPKYRGSRNTEAFF
J gene: TRBJ1-2; V gene: TRBV5-4; CDR3 protein: CASSLERQGYGYTF
J gene: TRBJ1-2; V gene: TRBV28; CDR3 protein: CATGVGYTF
J gene: TRBJ2-1; V gene: TRBV4-2; CDR3 protein: CASSQDRGSGSREQFF
J gene: TRBJ2-5; V gene: TRBV19; CDR3 protein: CASSTRTSGVKETQYF
J gene: TRBJ1-2; V gene: TRBV19; CDR3 protein: CASSMGAYTF
J gene: TRBJ2-1; V gene: TRBV6-5; CDR3 protein: CASSYRGGPSYNEQFF
J gene: TRBJ1-1; V gene: TRBV20-1; CDR3 protein: CSAQGSTEAFF
J gene: TRBJ2-1; V gene: TRBV5-6; CDR3 protein: CASSTGTGGPNEQFF
J gene: TRBJ2-5; V gene: TRBV10-1; CDR3 protein: CASSRDSQETQYF
J gene: TRBJ2-2; V gene: TRBV5-1; CDR3 protein: CASSPSGTGELFF
J gene: TRBJ2-2; V gene: TRBV11-3; CDR3 protein: CASSLVGGGELFF
J gene: TRBJ2-5; V gene: TRBV16; CDR3 protein: CASSHGLNLNF
J gene: TRBJ1-5; V gene: TRBV5-1; CDR3 protein: CASSVDREAPQHF
J gene: TRBJ2-3; V gene: TRBV6-5; CDR3 protein: CASSRDSIPTDTQYF
J gene: TRBJ1-2; V gene: TRBV2; CDR3 protein: CASSGDRSNYGYTF
J gene: TRBJ1-2; V gene: TRBV7-2; CDR3 protein: CASSLEGIDGYTF
J gene: TRBJ2-2; V gene: TRBV3-1/TRBV3-2; CDR3 protein: CASSQEGRVNTGELFF
J gene: TRBJ2-5; V gene: TRBV19; CDR3 protein: CASSTRRTLTGETQYF
J gene: TRBJ2-1; V gene: TRBV27; CDR3 protein: CASRMGRSGNEQFF
J gene: TRBJ2-3; V gene: TRBV11-3; CDR3 protein: CASSLGLAGGTTDTQYF
J gene: TRBJ2-3; V gene: TRBV10-1; CDR3 protein: CASSEGRGSTDTQYF
J gene: TRBJ2-5; V gene: TRBV19; CDR3 protein: CASSRQKQETQYF
J gene: TRBJ2-7; V gene: TRBV6-5; CDR3 protein: CASRTGGFEQYF
J gene: TRBJ2-2; V gene: TRBV6-5; CDR3 protein: CASSYSYSRPTGELFF
J gene: TRBJ2-7; V gene: TRBV11-2; CDR3 protein: CASSAGLAGGGEEQYF
J gene: TRBJ2-3; V gene: TRBV13; CDR3 protein: CASSPDRGLTDTQYF
J gene: TRBJ1-1; V gene: TRBV5-1; CDR3 protein: CASHSGANTEAFF
J gene: TRBJ1-2; V gene: TRBV5-4; CDR3 protein: CASSFALIDYGYTF
J gene: TRBJ1-2; V gene: TRBV5-1; CDR3 protein: CASSLGRPGLDGYTF
J gene: TRBJ2-1; V gene: TRBV5-8; CDR3 protein: CASSSGQGQFF
J gene: TRBJ2-1; V gene: TRBV4-1; CDR3 protein: CASSPLPPLASMVNEQFF
J gene: TRBJ1-2; V gene: TRBV19; CDR3 protein: CASSGRQGIGGYTF
J gene: TRBJ1-5; V gene: TRBV29-1; CDR3 protein: CSETDRGRKHF